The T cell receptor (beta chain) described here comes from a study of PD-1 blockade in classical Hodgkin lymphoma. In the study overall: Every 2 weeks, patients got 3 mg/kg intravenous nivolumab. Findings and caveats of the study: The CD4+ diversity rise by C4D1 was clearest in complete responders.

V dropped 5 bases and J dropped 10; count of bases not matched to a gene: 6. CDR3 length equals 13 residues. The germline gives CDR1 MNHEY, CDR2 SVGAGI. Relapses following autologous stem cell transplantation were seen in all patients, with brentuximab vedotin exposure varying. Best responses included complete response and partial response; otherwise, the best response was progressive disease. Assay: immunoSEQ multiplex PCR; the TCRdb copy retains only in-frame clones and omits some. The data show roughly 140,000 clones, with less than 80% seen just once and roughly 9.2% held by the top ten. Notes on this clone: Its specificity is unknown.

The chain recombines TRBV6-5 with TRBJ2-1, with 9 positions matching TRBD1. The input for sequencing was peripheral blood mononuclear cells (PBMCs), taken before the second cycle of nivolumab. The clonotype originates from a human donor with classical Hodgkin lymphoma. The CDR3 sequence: CASSTTGGWEQFF. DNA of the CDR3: TGTGCCAGCAGTACCACAGGGGGCTGGGAGCAGTTCTTC.